The rows below give T cell receptor beta chains drawn from one sample of a study of T cells after yellow fever vaccination. A single record per CDR3 protein comes from TCRdb applying MiXCR to the 5' RACE reads. The sample comprises some 420,000 distinct CDR3 sequences, 18% of which are singletons, and over 15% rests with the top ten. This specimen consisted of PBMCs, obtained before the yellow fever booster vaccination. All receptors derive from a man aged 18 to 35 who received the YFV17D yellow fever vaccine. CDR3s leave out the opening cysteine and the closing phenylalanine or tryptophan.

V	J	CDR3
TRBV7-2	TRBJ2-3	ASSKTSGGDTQY
TRBV9	TRBJ2-3	ASSDLTSGASTDTQY
TRBV4-3	TRBJ2-6	ASSQAGGSGANVLT
TRBV6-5	TRBJ1-1	ASSLNRVTEAF
TRBV7-2	TRBJ2-1	ASSSRLAAYNEQF
TRBV9	TRBJ2-5	ASSVGGGTTQY
TRBV5-1	TRBJ1-1	ASSFLTGMNTEAF
TRBV20-1	TRBJ2-3	SSRSDTQY
TRBV30	TRBJ2-7	AWTGGEHYEQY
TRBV20-1	TRBJ2-7	SASSGTGATYEQY
TRBV12-3/TRBV12-4	TRBJ2-5	ASSFGPSGGAQY
TRBV20-1	TRBJ2-5	SARALIGQAQETQY
TRBV20-1	TRBJ2-3	SASAASGELGTQY
TRBV4-1	TRBJ2-3	ASSPAEQGTTDTQY
TRBV6-5	TRBJ2-3	ASSFWTGGTDTQY
TRBV2	TRBJ1-2	ASSEIGERGGYT
TRBV19	TRBJ1-3	ASMRVVASGNTIY
TRBV7-9	TRBJ1-2	ASSQLRDRVGYT
TRBV12-3/TRBV12-4	TRBJ2-1	ASSFMRLAGALNEQF
TRBV28	TRBJ2-1	ASSSSGLTGGFAYNEQF
TRBV29-1	TRBJ1-2	SVGSYRDYGYT
TRBV14	TRBJ1-5	ASSQGLWPGQPQH
TRBV7-6	TRBJ2-1	ASSSGAPYNEQF
TRBV29-1	TRBJ1-1	SVRTPRDRGWAF
TRBV12-3/TRBV12-4	TRBJ1-2	ASSLGRFGYGYT
TRBV4-1	TRBJ2-7	ASSPGLSSYEQY
TRBV7-2	TRBJ2-3	ASSLRGGVDTQY
TRBV5-1	TRBJ1-3	ASRNDYRASGNTIY
TRBV6-2/TRBV6-3	TRBJ1-4	ASGEEAATNEKLF
TRBV4-1	TRBJ1-2	ASSQVGTLDYT
TRBV7-3	TRBJ2-1	ASSLTLTSGVRDEQF
TRBV7-8	TRBJ2-3	ASSLVSALGGDTQY
TRBV20-1	TRBJ2-3	SAGTASTDTQY
TRBV5-4	TRBJ1-2	ASSFRAGTGYT
TRBV5-1	TRBJ2-5	ASTTGLAGGRYQETQY
TRBV6-5	TRBJ2-3	ASRARDRGSGDTQY
TRBV6-2/TRBV6-3	TRBJ2-7	ASSYGHRYEQY
TRBV2	TRBJ2-1	ASNREAYNEQF
TRBV9	TRBJ2-3	ASSVDPGPTDTQY
TRBV7-9	TRBJ2-2	ASSLKGYTGELF
TRBV4-3	TRBJ2-3	ASSQDFRGNTDTQY
TRBV5-6	TRBJ2-3	ASSLVTALSTDTQY
TRBV6-1	TRBJ1-1	ASGEAPWAEAF
TRBV6-6	TRBJ1-1	ASSTRGAEAF
TRBV20-1	TRBJ2-7	SARALGPYEQY
TRBV10-3	TRBJ2-5	AISAGREDQY
TRBV3-1	TRBJ2-5	ASSPSWEGETQY
TRBV12-3/TRBV12-4	TRBJ2-5	ASRGGEGVETQY